These 17 T cell receptor beta chains were sequenced from one sample in a study of OX40 agonist ivuxolimab in advanced cancers. Libraries were prepared by immunoSEQ multiplex PCR; TCRdb keeps only in-frame clonotypes and omits some of them. The repertoire holds approximately 60,000 clones, 84% seen once, with roughly 27% in the top ten. The starting material was CD4+ or CD8+ T cells sorted from blood, obtained in a trial of the OX40 agonist ivuxolimab. These receptors all stem from an adult with an advanced solid tumor such as melanoma, head and neck, liver or kidney cancer.

The chain employs TRBV28 and TRBJ1-4; D remains ambiguous. Germline CDR1 reads MDHEN; CDR2 reads SYDVKM. The CDR3 spans 15 residues. V lost 2 bases to trimming and J lost 7 bases, with 14 bases between them. CDR3 coding DNA: TGTGCCAGCAGTTTAACACTCCGGCGGAGTGAAAAACTGTTTTTT. This codes for CASSLTLRRSEKLFF.

J is TRBJ2-7 and V is TRBV18; D might be TRBD1 (6 bases). This CDR3 region has 16 residues. The germline V gene encodes CDR1 KGHSH and CDR2 LQKENI. Trimming shortened V by 2 bases and J by 2 bases, and 16 bases separated the two germline ends. The CDR3 nucleotides are TGTGCCAGCTCACCATGGGCTCCAGGGGCCACCTACGAGCAGTACTTC. Amino acid sequence: CASSPWAPGATYEQYF.

This clone has only one observation. In DNA form, the CDR3 reads TGTGCCAGCAGCCCCCGGGACAGAAGCTATAATTCACCCCTCCACTTT. Translated: CASSPRDRSYNSPLHF. J is TRBJ1-6 and V is TRBV7-8; 7 bases line up with TRBD1. Trimming cost V 5 bases and J 3 bases; bases outside gene matches: 7. Germline-derived CDR1 and CDR2 are SGHVS and FQNEAQ. CDR3 length equals 16 residues.

V usage is TRBV5-1 and J usage is TRBJ2-7; 8 bases map to TRBD2. The V segment lost 4 bases and the J segment 7 bases; nucleotides outside the gene matches: 13. Germline V gene data show CDR1 as SGHRS and CDR2 as YFSETQ. The CDR3 loop spans 15 amino acids. CDR3 region: CASSRDERETGEQYF. CDR3 bases: TGCGCCAGCAGCCGGGACGAGCGGGAGACGGGGGAGCAGTACTTC.

This clone showed up just once. The chain joins TRBV5-1 to TRBJ2-4, with D possibly matching TRBD2 (5 bases). The V end was cut by 2 bases, the J end by 6 bases, with 12 bases between. The CDR3 covers 14 residues. CDR1 is SGHRS, CDR2 YFSETQ, per germline. CDR3 sequence: CASSLSSTGNIQYF. CDR3 sequence (DNA): TGCGCCAGCAGCTTATCTAGCACGGGAAACATTCAGTACTTC.

This sequence joins TRBV18 and TRBJ1-2; a weak D match, TRBD1 (6 bases). Trimming took 3 bases from V and 8 from J, leaving 13 bases between them. Germline values: CDR1 KGHSH, CDR2 LQKENI. The CDR3 is made up of 13 amino acids. The CDR3 region has the DNA TGTGCCAGCTCACCGGAAACGGGGGGCGGCTACACCTTC. Encoded protein: CASSPETGGGYTF. The variable domain in full, completed from reference TRBV18 and TRBJ1-2, reads NAGVMQNPRHLVRRRGQEARLRCSPMKGHSHVYWYRQLPEEGLKFMVYLQKENIIDESGMPKERFSAEFPKEGPSILRIQQVVRGDSAAYFCASSPETGGGYTFGSGTRLTVV.

The chain employs TRBV19 and TRBJ1-5; D might be TRBD1 (5 bases). The V gene lost 7 bases and the J gene lost 5 bases, with 18 bases spanning the gap. Germline-derived CDR1 and CDR2 are LNHDA and SQIVND (reference sequence). CDR3 length equals 15 residues. For the CDR3, the DNA is TGTGCCAGTACCCGGGACCCCATTGCTGATCAGCCCCAGCATTTT. Translating gives CASTRDPIADQPQHF.

The chain carries TRBV4-1 and TRBJ2-6; D might be TRBD2 (5 bases). Germline CDR1 is MGHRA and CDR2 is YSYEKL. CDR3 length: 17 amino acids. V was trimmed by 6 bases and J by 0 bases, leaving 15 bases between them. Written as DNA, the CDR3 is TGCGCCAGCAGTCAAAAGGAAGGACTCTCTGGGGCCAACGTCCTGACTTTC. It encodes CASSQKEGLSGANVLTF.

The rearrangement joins TRBV7-8 to TRBJ1-6, with a possible D match to TRBD1 (5 bases). Trimming took off 0 bases at V and 7 bases at J, with 13 bases between the two ends. Germline V CDR1 and CDR2: SGHVS, FQNEAQ. The CDR3 has 16 amino acids. In DNA, the CDR3 is TGTGCCAGCAGCTTAGCGGGCAGGGAACCAAATTCACCCCTCCACTTT. Amino acids: CASSLAGREPNSPLHF.

The chain combines TRBV4-3 with TRBJ2-3; 13 nucleotides align to TRBD2. This CDR3 has 19 residues. The germline CDR1 and CDR2 sequences are LGHNA and YSLEER. Losses at the gene ends were 0 bases for V and 3 bases for J; bases not matched to a gene: 9. As DNA, the CDR3 is TGCGCCAGCAGCCAAGATTGGGGGGGACTAGCGGGACTAACAGATACGCAGTATTTT. The encoded protein is CASSQDWGGLAGLTDTQYF.

V usage is TRBV6-1 and J usage is TRBJ1-1, with D hard to call. Germline V gene lookup returns CDR1 MNHNS and CDR2 SASEGT. The V and J ends lost 1 base and 2 bases respectively, with 11 bases between them. There are 15 residues in the CDR3. CDR3 loop: CASSEGRRENTEAFF. The CDR3 DNA reads TGTGCCAGCAGTGAAGGAAGACGGGAAAACACTGAAGCTTTCTTT.

Many counts were recorded for this clone. This chain uses TRBV15 with TRBJ2-7, with 8 bases aligning to TRBD1. The V gene's germline CDR1 is LNHNV and CDR2 YYDKDF (reference sequence). With V trimmed by 5 bases and J by 0 bases, 3 bases remained unmatched. This CDR3 region has 14 residues. The CDR3 reads CATSLGQGSYEQYF. DNA for the CDR3: TGTGCCACCAGCCTTGGACAGGGCTCCTACGAGCAGTACTTC.

The chain uses TRBV19 and TRBJ2-3; weak D call: TRBD1 (5 bases). Germline V gene data show CDR1 as LNHDA and CDR2 as SQIVND (reference sequence). The CDR3 extends over 16 amino acids. V was trimmed by 0 bases and J by 3 bases, leaving 13 bases between them. The DNA of the CDR3 is TGTGCCAGTAGTATAGAGAAGGGGTGGGAAACAGATACGCAGTATTTT. Protein sequence: CASSIEKGWETDTQYF.

The genes are TRBV11-3 and TRBJ2-5, with unresolved D. Trimming pared 3 bases from V and 5 bases from J, leaving 10 bases between. The germline CDR1 and CDR2 sequences are SGHNT and YENEEA. The CDR3 runs 13 residues. This CDR3 is CASSFGVGETQYF. CDR3 coding DNA: TGTGCCAGCAGCTTTGGGGTCGGGGAGACCCAGTACTTC.

This chain links TRBV5-1 with TRBJ2-7; 8 nucleotides line up with TRBD1. Germline V gene sequence: CDR1 SGHRS, CDR2 YFSETQ. This CDR3 is built from 18 residues. Unmatched junction bases numbered 16, after V lost 3 bases and J lost 2 bases. This CDR3 is CASSSLSPGTGLTYEQYF. The CDR3 DNA reads TGCGCCAGCAGCTCACTAAGCCCCGGGACAGGTCTTACCTACGAGCAGTACTTC.

The CDR3 DNA reads as TGTGCCAGCAGCCACGGGGGGCGCCGCACAGATACGCAGTATTTT. Protein: CASSHGGRRTDTQYF. The chain combines TRBV7-9 with TRBJ2-3; a weak D match, TRBD2 (7 bases). V dropped 5 bases and J dropped 1 base, with 13 bases sitting between them. Looked up from germline, CDR1 is SEHNR and CDR2 is FQNEAQ (reference sequence). This CDR3 spans 15 amino acids.

V gene TRBV19 combines with J gene TRBJ2-5; D unclear. CDR1 and CDR2 (germline): LNHDA, SQIVND (reference sequence). This CDR3 contains 13 residues. Between the trimmed V and J ends, which lost 5 bases and 5 bases, there was a span of 12 bases. CDR3 amino acids: CASSRSSFETQYF. The CDR3 coding sequence is TGTGCCAGTAGTCGGAGTAGCTTCGAGACCCAGTACTTC.